These 17 T cell receptor beta chains were sequenced from one sample in a study of blood T cell repertoires in COVID-19 (dated by TCRdb to the early 2020s). The library was made by the immunoSEQ multiplex PCR assay. Sourced from immuneACCESS, this table was stored by TCRdb with only in-frame sequences that have V and J called. A share of the clones is absent; for the studies checked, an unresolved V gene accounts for under half, and the remainder has no known explanation. The sample table records roughly 80,000 clones; approximately 88% of these occur just once. Of the sample, 4% to 6% falls within the top ten clones. Sequencing was carried out using peripheral blood. All receptors derive from a woman aged 80 or over with active or convalescent COVID-19.

A few counts support this clone. The CDR3 region has the DNA TGTGCCAGCAGTGACGAAAACTACTACGAGCAGTACTTC. It translates to CASSDENYYEQYF. The chain is built from TRBV2 and TRBJ2-7; D ambiguous. CDR3 length: 13 amino acids. Germline V CDR1 and CDR2: SNHLY, FYNNEI. With 3 bases removed from V and 3 bases from J, the gap between germline ends came to 9 bases.

The CDR3 region has the DNA TGTGCCAGCAGCTTTACAGTGAGCTCTGGAAACACCATATATTTT. It translates to CASSFTVSSGNTIYF. This chain connects TRBV11-2 to TRBJ1-3, with D unclear. Germline V lookup: CDR1 SGHAT, CDR2 FQNNGV. The CDR3 has 15 amino acids. V shed 3 bases and J shed 0 bases, with 9 bases lying between them.

The rearrangement joins TRBV5-1 to TRBJ2-5; 8 bases line up with TRBD2. Germline V lookup: CDR1 SGHRS, CDR2 YFSETQ. The ends lost 4 bases at V and 5 bases at J; junction bases unmatched: 10. The CDR3 has 15 residues. The CDR3 nucleotides read TGCGCCAGCAGCCCGGGGGGGGCCCCAGGGGAGACCCAGTACTTC. It codes for CASSPGGAPGETQYF.

The chain carries TRBV4-3 and TRBJ2-2; 7 nucleotides agree with TRBD2. The CDR3 runs 18 residues. Germline-derived CDR1 and CDR2 are LGHNA and YSLEER. V gave up 4 bases and J gave up 0 bases; unmatched junction bases: 11. The CDR3 bases are TGCGCCAGCAGCCGAGGGGAGCTTAGCGGGTCGAACACCGGGGAGCTGTTTTTT. Translation: CASSRGELSGSNTGELFF.

A single count supports this clone. The V call is TRBV20-1, the J call TRBJ2-1; no firm D call. The V and J ends lost 3 bases and 5 bases respectively, with 11 bases between them. The CDR3 length is 13 residues. Germline V lookup: CDR1 DFQATT, CDR2 SNEGSKA (reference sequence). The CDR3 reads CSASWRLNNEQFF. In DNA form, the CDR3 reads TGCAGTGCTAGTTGGCGGTTGAACAATGAGCAGTTCTTC.

The chain is built from TRBV7-3 and TRBJ1-1; no clear D. This CDR3 is 13 amino acids long. V lost 6 bases and J 1 base, leaving 9 bases between the germline ends. In germline, CDR1 is SGHTA, CDR2 FQGTGA. The CDR3 region is CASRVGGNTEAFF. The CDR3 DNA reads as TGTGCCAGCAGAGTGGGAGGGAACACTGAAGCTTTCTTT.

The genes are TRBV7-2 and TRBJ2-3, with 7 bases identical to TRBD1. CDR1 SGHTA and CDR2 FQGNSA come from the germline V gene. This CDR3 has 15 amino acids. Trimming at V came to 4 bases and at J to 2 bases, leaving 6 bases not matched to a gene. The CDR3 region is CASSSTGPLTDTQYF. Here the CDR3 DNA reads TGTGCCAGCAGCTCGACAGGGCCTCTCACAGATACGCAGTATTTT.

The chain is built from TRBV11-2 and TRBJ1-1, with D maybe TRBD1 (6 bases). The CDR3 spans 12 residues. V lost 5 bases, J lost 10 bases, and 14 bases lay in between. Germline CDR1 SGHAT, CDR2 FQNNGV. The CDR3 DNA reads TGTGCCAGCAGCCACCAAGAGGGGGTAGCTTTCTTT. Protein product: CASSHQEGVAFF.

The J gene is TRBJ1-6, the V gene TRBV18; 10 bases align to TRBD1. Germline CDR1 reads KGHSH; CDR2 reads LQKENI. The CDR3 has 15 amino acids. The V gene end was trimmed by 3 bases and the J gene end by 10 bases; junction bases not matched to a gene: 6. The CDR3 sequence is CASSPGQGIDSPLHF. DNA of the CDR3: TGTGCCAGCTCACCGGGACAGGGGATTGACTCACCCCTCCACTTT.

Here the CDR3 reads CASSPGQGIVNEQFF. CDR3 DNA: TGTGCCAGCTCGCCGGGACAGGGGATTGTAAATGAGCAGTTCTTC. V is TRBV18 and J is TRBJ2-1; 10 nucleotides match TRBD1. The CDR3 runs 15 residues. V was pared by 6 bases and J by 7 bases, with 9 bases of the junction left unmatched. CDR1 is KGHSH, CDR2 LQKENI, per germline.

This chain joins TRBV7-8 and TRBJ2-7, with 10 bases fitting TRBD1. With V trimmed by 5 bases and J by 6 bases, 4 bases remained unmatched. The germline V gene has CDR1 SGHVS and CDR2 FQNEAQ. The CDR3 extends over 13 amino acids. The CDR3 region is CASSRGTGVEQYF. The CDR3 DNA follows: TGTGCCAGCAGCCGCGGGACAGGGGTCGAGCAGTACTTC.

The rearrangement uses TRBV6-2 or TRBV6-3 and TRBJ2-3; D perhaps matches TRBD2 (6 bases). V was pared by 4 bases and J by 4 bases, with 9 bases between. Germline V gives CDR1 MNHEY, CDR2 SVGEGT. This CDR3 region has 13 residues. The CDR3 sequence: CASSSPGADTQYF. CDR3 sequence (DNA): TGTGCCAGCAGTTCCCCGGGGGCAGATACGCAGTATTTT.

The chain combines TRBV3-1 (or the pseudogene TRBV3-2) with TRBJ1-5; D remains ambiguous. Germline lookup yields CDR1 LGHDT and CDR2 YNNKEL (reference sequence). V dropped 4 bases and J dropped 2 bases, with 6 bases sitting between them. CDR3 length: 13 amino acids. CDR3 in DNA: TGTGCCAGCAGCCCCACAGGCAATCAGCCCCAGCATTTT. As protein: CASSPTGNQPQHF.

The chain is built from TRBV7-2 and TRBJ1-1; the D is unclear. The CDR3 has 16 amino acids. Per the germline V gene, CDR1 is SGHTA and CDR2 is FQGNSA. V lost 2 bases to trimming and J lost 4 bases, with 17 bases between them. Here the CDR3 DNA reads TGTGCCAGCAGCTTATCCCTCGGGGAGGGAGGCACTGAAGCTTTCTTT. As protein: CASSLSLGEGGTEAFF. Full variable domain (missing parts from reference TRBV7-2 and TRBJ1-1): GAGVSQSPSNKVTEKGKDVELRCDPISGHTALYWYRQSLGQGLEFLIYFQGNSAPDKSGLPSDRFSAERTGGSVSTLTIQRTQQEDSAVYLCASSLSLGEGGTEAFFGQGTRLTVV.

J is TRBJ2-6 and V is TRBV19; tentatively, D is TRBD1 (5 bases). CDR3 size: 17 residues. V lost 2 bases, J lost 0 bases, and 11 bases lay in between. Germline CDR1 reads LNHDA; CDR2 reads SQIVND (reference sequence). CDR3 in DNA: TGTGCCAGTAGTATATTCGGACACCGCTCTGGGGCCAACGTCCTGACTTTC. Its protein product is CASSIFGHRSGANVLTF. The variable domain in full, with the rest retrieved from reference TRBV19 and TRBJ2-6, is DGGITQSPKYLFRKEGQNVTLSCEQNLNHDAMYWYRQDPGQGLRLIYYSQIVNDFQKGDIAEGYSVSREKKESFPLTVTSAQKNPTAFYLCASSIFGHRSGANVLTFGAGSRLTVL.

J is TRBJ2-3 and V is TRBV5-6; 7 bases align to TRBD1. Germline V lookup: CDR1 SGHDT, CDR2 YYEEEE. The CDR3 loop spans 16 amino acids. J lost 2 bases, V lost 2 bases, and 8 bases had no gene match. CDR3 coding DNA: TGTGCCAGCAGCTTTTTTGACAGGGCCCACACAGATACGCAGTATTTT. This codes for CASSFFDRAHTDTQYF.

This clone has just a few counts. The rearrangement uses TRBV2 and TRBJ1-2; 12 bases match TRBD1. This CDR3 has 16 amino acids. V shed 8 bases, J shed 5 bases, and the junction held 12 bases outside the gene matches. The V gene's germline CDR1 is SNHLY and CDR2 FYNNEI. CDR3 amino acids: CASRPPPGQGAYGYTF. The CDR3 DNA is TGTGCCAGCCGACCCCCTCCGGGACAGGGGGCTTATGGCTACACCTTC.